The sequence of this T cell receptor (beta chain) was determined in a study of post-analysis software for immune sequencing data. Study-wide background: The disease courses spanned relapsing-remitting, secondary progressive and progressive-relapsing forms of multiple sclerosis.

The study, taken as a whole, reports: Among about 5 TRBV segments more frequent in patients than controls were TRBV5-6, TRBV5-1 and TRBV20-1. A significant reduction in normalized Chao1 diversity was observed in multiple sclerosis patients versus controls.

TCR beta cDNA libraries had unique molecular identifiers. TCRdb called the PCR reads again in MiXCR, with one record for every CDR3 protein. The sample has roughly 400,000 distinct CDR3 sequences, 39% seen once. To note about this clonotype: The antigen remains undetermined.

The CDR3 totals 11 residues. CDR1 is SGHVS and CDR2 is FQNEAQ in the germline V gene. V dropped 8 bases and J dropped 8; count of bases not matched to a gene: 5. The chain links TRBV7-8 to TRBJ1-1; 7 positions match TRBD1. This TCR came from a girl aged 2 to 9 with multiple sclerosis. Sequenced: blood. The CDR3 region is CASGGQAEAFF. CDR3 DNA sequence: TGTGCCAGCGGTGGACAGGCCGAAGCTTTCTTT.